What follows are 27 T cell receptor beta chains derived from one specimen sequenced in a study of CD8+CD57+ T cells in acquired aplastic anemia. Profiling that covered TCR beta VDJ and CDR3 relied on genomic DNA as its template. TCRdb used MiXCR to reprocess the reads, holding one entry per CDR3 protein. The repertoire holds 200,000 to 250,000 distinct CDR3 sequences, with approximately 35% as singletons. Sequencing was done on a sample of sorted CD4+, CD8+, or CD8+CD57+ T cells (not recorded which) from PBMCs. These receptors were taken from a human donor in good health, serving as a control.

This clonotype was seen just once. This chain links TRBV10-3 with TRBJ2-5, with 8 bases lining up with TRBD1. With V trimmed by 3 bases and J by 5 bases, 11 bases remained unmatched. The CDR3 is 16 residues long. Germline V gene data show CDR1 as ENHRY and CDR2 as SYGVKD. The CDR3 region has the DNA TGTGCCATCAGTGACCACTCATGGACAGGGACCGAGACCCAGTACTTC. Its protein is CAISDHSWTGTETQYF.

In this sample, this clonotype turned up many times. The CDR3 region has the DNA TGTGCCAGCAGTGACTTCCGGGGGGGTGTCCAAGAGACCCAGTACTTC. This codes for CASSDFRGGVQETQYF. The chain carries TRBV2 and TRBJ2-5; 8 bases match TRBD2. The CDR3 sequence is 16 residues long. After removal of 3 bases from V and 1 base from J, the junction contained 7 bases not matched to a gene. The germline gives CDR1 SNHLY, CDR2 FYNNEI. Combining the CDR3 with reference TRBV2 and TRBJ2-5 gives the whole variable domain EPEVTQTPSHQVTQMGQEVILRCVPISNHLYFYWYRQILGQKVEFLVSFYNNEISEKSEIFDDQFSVERPDGSNFTLKIRSTKLEDSAMYFCASSDFRGGVQETQYFGPGTRLLVL.

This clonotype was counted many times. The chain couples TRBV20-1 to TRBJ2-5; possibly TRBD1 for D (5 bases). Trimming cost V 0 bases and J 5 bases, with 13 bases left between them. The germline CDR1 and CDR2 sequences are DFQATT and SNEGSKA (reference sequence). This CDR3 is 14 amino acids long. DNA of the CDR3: TGCAGTGCTAGAGACATAAGGGGTGGGGAGACCCAGTACTTC. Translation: CSARDIRGGETQYF.

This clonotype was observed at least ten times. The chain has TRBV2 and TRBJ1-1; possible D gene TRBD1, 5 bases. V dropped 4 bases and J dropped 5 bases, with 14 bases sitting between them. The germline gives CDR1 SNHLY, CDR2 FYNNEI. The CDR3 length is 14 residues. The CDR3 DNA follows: TGTGCCAGCAGTGTCCTCAGGGCGTTGACTGAAGCTTTCTTT. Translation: CASSVLRALTEAFF.

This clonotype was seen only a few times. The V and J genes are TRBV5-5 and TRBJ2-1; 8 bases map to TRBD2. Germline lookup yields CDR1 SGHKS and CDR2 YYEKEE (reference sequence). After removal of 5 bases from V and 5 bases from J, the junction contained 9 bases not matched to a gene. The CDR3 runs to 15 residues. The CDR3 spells CASRLTGTRNNEQFF. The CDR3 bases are TGTGCCAGCAGGCTCACCGGGACTAGAAACAATGAGCAGTTCTTC.

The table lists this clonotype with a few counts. CDR3 nucleotide sequence: TGTGCCAGCAGCGTAGGCCCCCTGGGTGAGCAGTACTTC. As protein: CASSVGPLGEQYF. The chain couples TRBV2 to TRBJ2-7; D remains unclear. The CDR3 runs to 13 residues. The germline CDR1 and CDR2 sequences are SNHLY and FYNNEI. Trimming stripped 6 bases from V and 7 bases from J, with 16 bases between.

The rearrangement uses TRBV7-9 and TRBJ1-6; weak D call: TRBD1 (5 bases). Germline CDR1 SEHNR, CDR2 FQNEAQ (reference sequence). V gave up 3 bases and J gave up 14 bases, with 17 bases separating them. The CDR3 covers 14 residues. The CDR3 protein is CASSFGGVPSTLHF. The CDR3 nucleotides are TGTGCCAGCAGCTTTGGGGGGGTCCCTTCTACCCTCCACTTT. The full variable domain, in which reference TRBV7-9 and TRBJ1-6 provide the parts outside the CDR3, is DTGVSQNPRHKITKRGQNVTFRCDPISEHNRLYWYRQTLGQGPEFLTYFQNEAQLEKSRLLSDRFSAERPKGSFSTLEIQRTEQGDSAMYLCASSFGGVPSTLHFGNGTRLTVT.

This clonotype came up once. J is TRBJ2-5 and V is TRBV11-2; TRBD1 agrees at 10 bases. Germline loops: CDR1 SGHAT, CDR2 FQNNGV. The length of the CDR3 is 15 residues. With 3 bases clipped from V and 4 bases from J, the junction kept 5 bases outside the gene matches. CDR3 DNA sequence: TGTGCCAGCAGCTTCCGAGGGACAGGGGTAGAGACCCAGTACTTC. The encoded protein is CASSFRGTGVETQYF.

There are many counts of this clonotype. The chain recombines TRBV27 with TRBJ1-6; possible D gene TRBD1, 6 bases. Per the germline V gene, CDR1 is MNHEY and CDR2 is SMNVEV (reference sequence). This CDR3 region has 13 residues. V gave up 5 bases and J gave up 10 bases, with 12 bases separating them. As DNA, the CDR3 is TGTGCCAGCAGTCGGGACATCCAATCACCCCTCCACTTT. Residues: CASSRDIQSPLHF.

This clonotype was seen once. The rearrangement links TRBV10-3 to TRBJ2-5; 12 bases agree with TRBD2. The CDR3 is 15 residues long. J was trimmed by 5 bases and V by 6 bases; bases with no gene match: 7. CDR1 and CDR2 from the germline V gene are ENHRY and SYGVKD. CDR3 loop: CAIRTSGGNGETQYF. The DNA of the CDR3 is TGTGCCATCAGGACTAGCGGGGGTAACGGGGAGACCCAGTACTTC.

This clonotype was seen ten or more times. This CDR3 is CASSQDGGPQHF. The CDR3 DNA is TGTGCCAGCAGCCAGGATGGCGGGCCCCAGCATTTT. The rearrangement uses TRBV12-3 or TRBV12-4 and TRBJ1-5; D call uncertain. This CDR3 is 12 amino acids long. Trimming pared 6 bases from V and 9 bases from J, leaving 12 bases between.

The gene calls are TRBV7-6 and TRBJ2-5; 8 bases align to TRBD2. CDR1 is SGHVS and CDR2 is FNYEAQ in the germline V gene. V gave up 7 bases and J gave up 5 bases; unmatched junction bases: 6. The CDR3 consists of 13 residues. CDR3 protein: CASTVAGGETQYF. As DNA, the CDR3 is TGTGCCAGCACCGTTGCGGGGGGTGAGACCCAGTACTTC. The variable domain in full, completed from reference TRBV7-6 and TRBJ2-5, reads GAGVSQSPRYKVTKRGQDVALRCDPISGHVSLYWYRQALGQGPEFLTYFNYEAQQDKSGLPNDRFSAERPEGSISTLTIQRTEQRDSAMYRCASTVAGGETQYFGPGTRLLVL.

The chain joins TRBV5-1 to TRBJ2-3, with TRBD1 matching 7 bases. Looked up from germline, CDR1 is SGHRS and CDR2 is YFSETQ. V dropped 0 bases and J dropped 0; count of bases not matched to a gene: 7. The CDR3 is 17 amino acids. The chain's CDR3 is CASSLATGHLSTDTQYF. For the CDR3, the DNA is TGCGCCAGCAGCTTGGCGACAGGGCATCTCAGCACAGATACGCAGTATTTT.

CDR3 loop: CASSRRGFYEQYF. The CDR3 nucleotides read TGTGCCAGCAGCCGCCGAGGGTTCTACGAGCAGTACTTC. The genes are TRBV3-1 and TRBJ2-7; tentative D call: TRBD2 (5 bases). V lost 4 bases, J lost 3 bases, and 10 bases lay in between. Germline CDR1 is LGHDT and CDR2 is YNNKEL (reference sequence). The CDR3 runs to 13 residues.

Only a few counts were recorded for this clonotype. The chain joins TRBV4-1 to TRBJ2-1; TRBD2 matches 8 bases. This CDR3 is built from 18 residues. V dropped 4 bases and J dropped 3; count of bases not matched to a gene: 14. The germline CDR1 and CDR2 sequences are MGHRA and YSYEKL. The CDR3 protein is CASSLRPPGLDNYNEQFF. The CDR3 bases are TGCGCCAGCAGCCTGCGACCTCCGGGACTAGATAACTACAATGAGCAGTTCTTC.

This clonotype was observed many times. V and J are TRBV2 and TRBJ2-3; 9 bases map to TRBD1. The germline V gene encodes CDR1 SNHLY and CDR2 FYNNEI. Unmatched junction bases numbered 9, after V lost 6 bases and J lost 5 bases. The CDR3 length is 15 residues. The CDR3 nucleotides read TGTGCCAGCAGGCTTACAGGGGGCTCAAGAGATACGCAGTATTTT. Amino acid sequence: CASRLTGGSRDTQYF.

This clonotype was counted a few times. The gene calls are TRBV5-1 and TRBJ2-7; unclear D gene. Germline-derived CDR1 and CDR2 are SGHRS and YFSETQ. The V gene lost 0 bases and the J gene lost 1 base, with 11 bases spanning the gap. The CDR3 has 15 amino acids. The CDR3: CASSLAGGVSYEQYF. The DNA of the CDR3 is TGCGCCAGCAGCTTGGCCGGTGGGGTATCCTACGAGCAGTACTTC.

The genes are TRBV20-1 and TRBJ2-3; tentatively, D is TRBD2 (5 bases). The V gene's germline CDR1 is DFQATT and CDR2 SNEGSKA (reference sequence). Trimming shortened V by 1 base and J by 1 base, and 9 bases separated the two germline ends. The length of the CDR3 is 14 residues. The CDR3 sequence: CSARGVRGTDTQYF. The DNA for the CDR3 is TGCAGTGCTAGAGGGGTGCGGGGCACAGATACGCAGTATTTT.

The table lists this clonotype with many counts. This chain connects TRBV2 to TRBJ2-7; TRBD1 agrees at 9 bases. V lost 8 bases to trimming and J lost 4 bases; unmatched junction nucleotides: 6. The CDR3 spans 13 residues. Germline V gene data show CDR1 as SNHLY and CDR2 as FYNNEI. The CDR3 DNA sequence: TGTGCCAGCCTCGGACAGGGGAAATACGAGCAGTACTTC. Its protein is CASLGQGKYEQYF.

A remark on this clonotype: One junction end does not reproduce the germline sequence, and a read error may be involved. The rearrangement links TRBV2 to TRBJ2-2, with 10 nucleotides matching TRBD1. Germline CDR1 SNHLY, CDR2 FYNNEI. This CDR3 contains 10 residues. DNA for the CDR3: TGTGCCAGCAGTGCTTCGGGACAGGGGTTT. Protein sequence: CASSASGQGF.

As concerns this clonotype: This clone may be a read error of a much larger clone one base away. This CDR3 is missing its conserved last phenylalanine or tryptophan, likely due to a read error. CDR3: CASRLAGGVETQYC. The CDR3, as DNA: TGTGCCAGCAGACTAGCGGGGGGTGTAGAGACCCAGTACTGC. This rearrangement joins TRBV7-9 to TRBJ2-5; 12 bases fit TRBD2. Unmatched junction bases numbered 3, after V lost 6 bases and J lost 4 bases. Looked up from germline, CDR1 is SEHNR and CDR2 is FQNEAQ (reference sequence). The length of the CDR3 is 14 residues.

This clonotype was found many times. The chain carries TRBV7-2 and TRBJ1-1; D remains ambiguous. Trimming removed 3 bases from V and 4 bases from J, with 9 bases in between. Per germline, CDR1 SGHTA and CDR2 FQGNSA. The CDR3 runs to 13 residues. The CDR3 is CASSFTRGTEAFF. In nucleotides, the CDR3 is TGTGCCAGCAGCTTTACACGTGGCACTGAAGCTTTCTTT.

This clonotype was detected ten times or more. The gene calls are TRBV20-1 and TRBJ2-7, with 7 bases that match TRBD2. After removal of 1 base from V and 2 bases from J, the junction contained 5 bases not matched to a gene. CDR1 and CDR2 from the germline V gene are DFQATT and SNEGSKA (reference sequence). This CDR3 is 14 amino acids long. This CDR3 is CSARGRDYPYEQYF. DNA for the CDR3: TGCAGTGCTAGAGGCCGGGACTACCCCTACGAGCAGTACTTC.

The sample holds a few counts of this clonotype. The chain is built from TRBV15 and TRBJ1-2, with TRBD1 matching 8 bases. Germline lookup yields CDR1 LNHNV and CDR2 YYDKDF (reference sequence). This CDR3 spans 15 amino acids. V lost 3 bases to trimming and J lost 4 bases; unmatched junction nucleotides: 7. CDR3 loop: CATSSSPTGGYGYTF. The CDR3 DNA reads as TGTGCCACCAGCAGCTCACCCACAGGGGGCTATGGCTACACCTTC.

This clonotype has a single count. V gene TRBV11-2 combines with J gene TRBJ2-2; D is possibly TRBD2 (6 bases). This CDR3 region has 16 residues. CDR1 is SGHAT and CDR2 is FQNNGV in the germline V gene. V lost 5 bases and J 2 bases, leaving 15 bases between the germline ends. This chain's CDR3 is CASSPVGGTNTGELFF. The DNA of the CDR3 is TGTGCCAGCAGCCCCGTGGGCGGGACCAACACCGGGGAGCTGTTTTTT.

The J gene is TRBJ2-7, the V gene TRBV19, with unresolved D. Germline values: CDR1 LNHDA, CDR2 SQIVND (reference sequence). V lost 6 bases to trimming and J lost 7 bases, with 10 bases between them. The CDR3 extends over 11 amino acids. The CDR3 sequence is CASRTGLEQYF. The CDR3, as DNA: TGTGCCAGTAGGACCGGTTTAGAGCAGTACTTC.

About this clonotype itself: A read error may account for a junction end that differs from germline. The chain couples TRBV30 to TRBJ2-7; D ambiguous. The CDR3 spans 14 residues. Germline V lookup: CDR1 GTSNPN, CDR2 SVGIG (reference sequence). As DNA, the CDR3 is TGTGCCTGGAGTGCCCTTCACTTCAACTACGAGCGGTACTTC. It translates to CAWSALHFNYERYF.